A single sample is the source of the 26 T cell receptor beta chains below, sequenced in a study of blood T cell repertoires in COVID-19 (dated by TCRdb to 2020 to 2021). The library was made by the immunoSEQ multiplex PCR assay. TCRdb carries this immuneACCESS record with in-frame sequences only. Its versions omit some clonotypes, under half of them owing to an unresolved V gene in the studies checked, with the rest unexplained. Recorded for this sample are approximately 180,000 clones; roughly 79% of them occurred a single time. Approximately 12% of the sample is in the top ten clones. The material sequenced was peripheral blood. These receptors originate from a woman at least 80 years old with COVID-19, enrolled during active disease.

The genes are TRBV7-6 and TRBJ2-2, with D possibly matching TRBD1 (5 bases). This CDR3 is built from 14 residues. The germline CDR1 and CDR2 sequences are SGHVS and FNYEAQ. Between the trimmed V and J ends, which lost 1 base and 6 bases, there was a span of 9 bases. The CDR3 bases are TGTGCCAGCAGCTTAGAGGGGTGGGCCGGGGAGCTGTTTTTT. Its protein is CASSLEGWAGELFF. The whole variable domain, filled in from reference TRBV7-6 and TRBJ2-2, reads GAGVSQSPRYKVTKRGQDVALRCDPISGHVSLYWYRQALGQGPEFLTYFNYEAQQDKSGLPNDRFSAERPEGSISTLTIQRTEQRDSAMYRCASSLEGWAGELFFGEGSRLTVL.

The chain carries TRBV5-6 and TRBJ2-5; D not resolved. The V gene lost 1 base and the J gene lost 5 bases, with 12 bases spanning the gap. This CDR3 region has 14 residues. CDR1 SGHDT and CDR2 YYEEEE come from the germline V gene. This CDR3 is CASSLRPSRETQYF. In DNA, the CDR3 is TGTGCCAGCAGCTTGCGGCCGTCTAGGGAGACCCAGTACTTC.

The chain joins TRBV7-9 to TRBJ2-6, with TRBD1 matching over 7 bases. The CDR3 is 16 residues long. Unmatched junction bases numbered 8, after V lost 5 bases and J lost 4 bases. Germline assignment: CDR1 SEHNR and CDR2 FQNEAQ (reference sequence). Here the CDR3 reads CASSVGQRIGANVLTF. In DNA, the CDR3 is TGTGCCAGCAGCGTGGGACAGCGTATAGGGGCCAACGTCCTGACTTTC.

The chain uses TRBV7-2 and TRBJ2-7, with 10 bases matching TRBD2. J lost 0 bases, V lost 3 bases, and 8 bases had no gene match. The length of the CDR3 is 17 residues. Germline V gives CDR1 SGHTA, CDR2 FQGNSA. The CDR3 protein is CASSFGPSSGGSYEQYF. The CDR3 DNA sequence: TGTGCCAGCAGCTTCGGCCCGTCTAGCGGGGGCTCCTACGAGCAGTACTTC.

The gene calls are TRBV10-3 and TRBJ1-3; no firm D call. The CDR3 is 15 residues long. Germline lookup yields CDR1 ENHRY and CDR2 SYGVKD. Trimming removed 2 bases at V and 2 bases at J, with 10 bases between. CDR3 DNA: TGTGCCATCAGTGAGGAGGGAGGGCCTGGAAACACCATATATTTT. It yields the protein CAISEEGGPGNTIYF.

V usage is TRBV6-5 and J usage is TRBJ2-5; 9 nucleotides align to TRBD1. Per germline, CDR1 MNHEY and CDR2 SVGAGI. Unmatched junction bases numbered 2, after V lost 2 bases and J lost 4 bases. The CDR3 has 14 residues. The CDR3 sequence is CASSYTGGAETQYF. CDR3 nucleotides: TGTGCCAGCAGTTACACAGGGGGCGCAGAGACCCAGTACTTC.

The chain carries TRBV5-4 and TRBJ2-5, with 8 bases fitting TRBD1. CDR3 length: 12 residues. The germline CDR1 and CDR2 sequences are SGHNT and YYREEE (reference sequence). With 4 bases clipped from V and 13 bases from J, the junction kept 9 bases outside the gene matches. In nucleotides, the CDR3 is TGTGCCAGCAGCGGCACAGGGGGGACGTGGTACTTC. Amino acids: CASSGTGGTWYF.

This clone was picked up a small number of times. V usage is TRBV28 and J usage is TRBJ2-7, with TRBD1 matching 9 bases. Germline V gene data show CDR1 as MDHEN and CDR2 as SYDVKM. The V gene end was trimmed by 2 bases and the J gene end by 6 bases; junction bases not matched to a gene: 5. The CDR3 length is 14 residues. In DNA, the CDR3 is TGTGCCAGCAGTTTAGGTGGGACAGGGCTCGAGCAGTACTTC. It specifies CASSLGGTGLEQYF.

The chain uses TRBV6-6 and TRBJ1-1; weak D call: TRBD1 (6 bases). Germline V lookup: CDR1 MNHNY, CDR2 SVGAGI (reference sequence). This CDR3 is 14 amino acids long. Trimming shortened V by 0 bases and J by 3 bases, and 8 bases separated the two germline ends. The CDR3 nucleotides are TGTGCCAGCAGTTACTCAGGGGGGGACACTGAAGCTTTCTTT. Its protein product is CASSYSGGDTEAFF.

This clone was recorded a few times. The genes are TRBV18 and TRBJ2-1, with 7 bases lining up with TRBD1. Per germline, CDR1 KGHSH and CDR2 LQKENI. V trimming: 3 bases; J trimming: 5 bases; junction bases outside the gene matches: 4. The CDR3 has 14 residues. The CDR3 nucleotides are TGTGCCAGCTCACCCACAACAGGGGACAATGAGCAGTTCTTC. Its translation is CASSPTTGDNEQFF.

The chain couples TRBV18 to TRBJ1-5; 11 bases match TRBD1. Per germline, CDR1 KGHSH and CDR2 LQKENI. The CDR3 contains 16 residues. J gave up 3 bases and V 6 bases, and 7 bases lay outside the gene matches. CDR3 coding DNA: TGTGCCAGCTCCCGCGGGGACAGGGGGGCCAATCAGCCCCAGCATTTT. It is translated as CASSRGDRGANQPQHF.

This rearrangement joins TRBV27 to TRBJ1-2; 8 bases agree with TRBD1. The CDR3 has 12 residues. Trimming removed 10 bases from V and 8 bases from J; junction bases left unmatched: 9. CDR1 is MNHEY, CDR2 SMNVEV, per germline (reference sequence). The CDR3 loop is CATMIQGEGYTF. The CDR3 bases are TGTGCCACCATGATACAGGGGGAAGGCTACACCTTC.

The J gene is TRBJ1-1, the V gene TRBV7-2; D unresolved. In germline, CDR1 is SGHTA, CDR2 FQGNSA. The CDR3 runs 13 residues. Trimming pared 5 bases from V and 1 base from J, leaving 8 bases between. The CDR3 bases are TGTGCCAGCAGCATCATCCCGAACACTGAAGCTTTCTTT. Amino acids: CASSIIPNTEAFF.

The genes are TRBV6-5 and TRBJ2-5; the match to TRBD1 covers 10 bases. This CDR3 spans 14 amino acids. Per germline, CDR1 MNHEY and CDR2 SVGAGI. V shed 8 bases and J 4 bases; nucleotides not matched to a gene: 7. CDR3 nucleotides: TGTGCCAGCGAGAGGGACAGGGGAGGAGAGACCCAGTACTTC. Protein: CASERDRGGETQYF.

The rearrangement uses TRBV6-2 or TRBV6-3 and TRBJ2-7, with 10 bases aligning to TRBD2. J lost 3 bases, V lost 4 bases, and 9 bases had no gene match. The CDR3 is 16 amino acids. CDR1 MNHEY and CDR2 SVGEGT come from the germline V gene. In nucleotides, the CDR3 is TGTGCCAGCAGTTCCAGGAGCGGGAGGGCCCTCTACGAGCAGTACTTC. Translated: CASSSRSGRALYEQYF.

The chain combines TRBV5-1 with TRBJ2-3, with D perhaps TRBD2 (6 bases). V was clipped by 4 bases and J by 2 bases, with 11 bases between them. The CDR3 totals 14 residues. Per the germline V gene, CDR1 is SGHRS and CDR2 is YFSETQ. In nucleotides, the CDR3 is TGCGCCAGCAGCATAGGGACTCCCACAGATACGCAGTATTTT. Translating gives CASSIGTPTDTQYF.

CDR3 sequence (DNA): TGCGCCAGCAGCCTGGACTTCTTCTACGAGCAGTACTTC. Encoded protein: CASSLDFFYEQYF. V is TRBV5-1 and J is TRBJ2-7, with D perhaps TRBD2 (5 bases). Germline CDR1 and CDR2: SGHRS and YFSETQ. V lost 4 bases, J lost 3 bases, and 11 bases lay in between. There are 13 residues in the CDR3.

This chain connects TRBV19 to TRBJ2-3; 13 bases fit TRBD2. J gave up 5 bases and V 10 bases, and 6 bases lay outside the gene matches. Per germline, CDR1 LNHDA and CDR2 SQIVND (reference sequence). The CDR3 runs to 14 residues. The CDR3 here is CAIGTSGKEDTQYF. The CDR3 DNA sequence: TGTGCCATAGGGACTAGCGGGAAAGAAGATACGCAGTATTTT.

The CDR3 region is CASSGDGGLLNQPQHF. DNA of the CDR3: TGTGCCAGTAGTGGAGACGGAGGTCTGCTCAATCAGCCCCAGCATTTT. The chain links TRBV19 to TRBJ1-5; no firm D call. In germline, CDR1 is LNHDA, CDR2 SQIVND (reference sequence). CDR3 length equals 16 residues. Trimming shortened V by 5 bases and J by 3 bases, and 17 bases separated the two germline ends.

For the CDR3, the DNA is TGTGCCAGCTCACCACCATCCCCCGTGTGGACAGTTGAAAAACTGTTTTTT. Its translation is CASSPPSPVWTVEKLFF. The chain uses TRBV18 and TRBJ1-4; the D gene is possibly TRBD1 (6 bases). V was trimmed by 0 bases and J by 7 bases, leaving 18 bases between them. The CDR3 runs 17 residues. The germline gives CDR1 KGHSH, CDR2 LQKENI.

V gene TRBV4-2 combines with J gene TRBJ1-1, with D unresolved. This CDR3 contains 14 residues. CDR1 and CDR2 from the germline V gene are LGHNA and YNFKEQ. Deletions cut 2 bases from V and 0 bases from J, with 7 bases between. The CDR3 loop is CASSQRGMNTEAFF. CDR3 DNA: TGTGCCAGCAGCCAACGAGGGATGAACACTGAAGCTTTCTTT.

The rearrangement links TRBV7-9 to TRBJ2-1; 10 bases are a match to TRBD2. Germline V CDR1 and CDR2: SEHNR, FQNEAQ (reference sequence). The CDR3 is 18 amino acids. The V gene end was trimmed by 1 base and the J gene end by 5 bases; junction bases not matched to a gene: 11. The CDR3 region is CASSLGIYWLAGDNEQFF. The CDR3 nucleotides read TGTGCCAGCAGCTTAGGTATTTATTGGCTAGCGGGGGACAATGAGCAGTTCTTC.

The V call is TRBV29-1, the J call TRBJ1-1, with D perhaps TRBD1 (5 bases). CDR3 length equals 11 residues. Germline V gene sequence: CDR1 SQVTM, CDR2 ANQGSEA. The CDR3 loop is CRRQPNTEAFF. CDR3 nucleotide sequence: TGCAGGCGACAGCCGAACACTGAAGCTTTCTTT.

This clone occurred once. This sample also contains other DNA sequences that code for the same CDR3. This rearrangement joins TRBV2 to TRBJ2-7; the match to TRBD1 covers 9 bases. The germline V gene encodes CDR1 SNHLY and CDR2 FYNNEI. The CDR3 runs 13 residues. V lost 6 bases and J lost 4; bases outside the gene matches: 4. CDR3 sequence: CASRSGQGYEQYF. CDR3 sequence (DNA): TGTGCCAGCAGATCGGGACAGGGATACGAGCAGTACTTC.

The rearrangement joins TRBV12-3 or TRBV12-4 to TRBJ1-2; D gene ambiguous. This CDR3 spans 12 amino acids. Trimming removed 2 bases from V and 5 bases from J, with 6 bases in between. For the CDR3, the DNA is TGTGCCAGCAGTTTAACAGAGTATGGCTACACCTTC. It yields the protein CASSLTEYGYTF.

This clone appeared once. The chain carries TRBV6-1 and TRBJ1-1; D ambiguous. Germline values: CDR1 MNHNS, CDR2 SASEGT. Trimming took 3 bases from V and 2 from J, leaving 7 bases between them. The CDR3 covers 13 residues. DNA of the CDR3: TGTGCCAGCAGTGATCCCCCAAACACTGAAGCTTTCTTT. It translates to CASSDPPNTEAFF.